One sample yielded the 26 T cell receptor beta chains listed below, sequenced in a study of tumor-infiltrating lymphocytes in primary liver carcinoma. Both blood RNA, taken from unsorted whole blood, and germline DNA were extracted. Total RNA amounting to around 530 ng was the source from which TCR beta cDNA was made with a constant-region primer. Nested multiplex PCR, run for three rounds with slightly modified ARM-PCR, yielded TCR beta libraries. Running 9 to 11 cycles apiece, the first two PCR rounds relied on TRBV1-TRBV30 forward primers together with a C-beta reverse primer. MiXCR was run by TCRdb on the multiplex PCR reads, yielding one entry per CDR3 protein. The top ten clones hold approximately 70% of a sample with more than 150,000 distinct CDR3 sequences, less than 65% of them seen once. Sequencing was done on a sample of peripheral blood. The receptor source for this set is a man aged 35-49 years with primary liver carcinoma and hepatitis B virus infection.

Comment on this clonotype: Because it lacks the conserved phenylalanine or tryptophan at the end, this CDR3 is likely a read error. The V and J genes are TRBV11-2 and TRBJ1-1; 9 nucleotides agree with TRBD1. The CDR3 length is 14 residues. The germline gives CDR1 SGHAT, CDR2 FQNNGV. CDR3 coding DNA: TGTGCCAGTAGCTTCTACAGGGGGCCCACTGAAGCTTTCTAT. Protein: CASSFYRGPTEAFY.

With regard to this clonotype: This likely comes from a read error, as the CDR3 has no conserved phenylalanine or tryptophan at its end. The rearrangement links TRBV4-2 to TRBJ1-1; D is perhaps TRBD1 (5 bases). The CDR3 length is 16 residues. CDR1 is LGHNA, CDR2 YNFKEQ, per germline. Trimming took 1 base from V and 5 from J, leaving 17 bases between them. CDR3 in amino acids: CASSQGEGSVETEAFL. CDR3 coding DNA: TGTGCCAGCAGCCAAGGGGAGGGGTCGGTGGAAACTGAAGCTTTCTTA.

This sequence joins TRBV7-3 and TRBJ2-3; D is possibly TRBD1 (6 bases). The germline V and J ends were trimmed by 2 bases and 1 base, with 10 bases remaining between them. Germline V gene data show CDR1 as SGHTA and CDR2 as FQGTGA. CDR3 length: 15 residues. The CDR3 DNA reads as TGTGCCAGCAGCTTATATGAGGGGGGCACAGATACGCAGTATTTT. Translation gives CASSLYEGGTDTQYF.

This clonotype was detected a few times. V and J are TRBV29-1 and TRBJ1-4; maybe TRBD1 (5 bases). V lost 4 bases and J lost 2, with 17 bases in between. This CDR3 comprises 16 residues. From germline, CDR1 is SQVTM and CDR2 ANQGSEA. CDR3 residues: CSVGGEDYPTNEKLFF. CDR3 coding DNA: TGCAGCGTTGGGGGGGAGGACTATCCGACTAATGAAAAACTGTTTTTT.

Only a few counts were recorded for this clonotype. This chain links TRBV6-5 with TRBJ2-3, with 9 nucleotides matching TRBD1. V lost 5 bases and J lost 4; bases outside the gene matches: 4. Germline V CDR1 and CDR2: MNHEY, SVGAGI. CDR3 length equals 14 residues. The CDR3 DNA is TGTGCCAGCAGTGGGACAGGGAGGTCAGATACGCAGTATTTT. Protein product: CASSGTGRSDTQYF.

This chain uses TRBV5-5 with TRBJ2-5; 9 bases line up with TRBD1. J lost 5 bases, V lost 5 bases, and 10 bases had no gene match. This CDR3 comprises 15 residues. Looked up from germline, CDR1 is SGHKS and CDR2 is YYEKEE (reference sequence). The CDR3 region is CASSLGTGPAETQYF. The CDR3 DNA is TGTGCCAGCAGTTTAGGGACAGGGCCCGCGGAGACCCAGTACTTC.

The rearrangement joins TRBV6-5 to TRBJ2-4, with D unclear. The CDR3 totals 13 residues. The germline V gene has CDR1 MNHEY and CDR2 SVGAGI. V lost 2 bases and J 8 bases, leaving 10 bases between the germline ends. The CDR3 reads CASSYLNEDIQYF. CDR3 DNA: TGTGCCAGCAGTTACCTCAACGAGGACATTCAGTACTTC.

On this clonotype itself: A much larger clone differs from this one at a single base, so this may be a read error. The chain is built from TRBV11-2 and TRBJ2-1; D remains unclear. V lost 5 bases, J lost 3 bases, and 11 bases lay in between. From germline, CDR1 is SGHAT and CDR2 FQNNGV. The CDR3 spans 14 residues. The CDR3 spells CASSTETYYNEQFF. In DNA form, the CDR3 reads TGTGCCAGCAGCACGGAGACTTACTACAATGAGCAGTTCTTC.

This chain connects TRBV4-2 to TRBJ2-5; perhaps TRBD2 as D (5 bases). From germline, CDR1 is LGHNA and CDR2 YNFKEQ. V was cut by 4 bases and J by 5 bases, with 14 bases left in between. The CDR3 totals 14 residues. CDR3 coding DNA: TGTGCCAGCAGCCCTCCTGGGGAGCCCGAGACCCAGTACTTC. Translated: CASSPPGEPETQYF.

This clonotype was detected ten times or more. The chain has TRBV10-3 and TRBJ1-2; D remains unclear. Trimming took off 10 bases at V and 4 bases at J, with 13 bases between the two ends. This CDR3 has 12 residues. Germline values: CDR1 ENHRY, CDR2 SYGVKD. The CDR3 DNA follows: TGTGCCAGCGACCACGGTGGCTATGGCTACACCTTC. Translated, it gives CASDHGGYGYTF.

On this clonotype: The CDR3 ends on some other residue instead of the conserved phenylalanine or tryptophan, so this is likely a read error. The gene calls are TRBV12-3 or TRBV12-4 and TRBJ1-2; 7 positions match TRBD1. The J segment lost 6 bases and the V segment lost 7 bases, leaving 11 bases of the junction unmatched. This CDR3 is built from 14 residues. Here the CDR3 reads CASTHTTGENGYTL. The CDR3 bases are TGTGCCAGCACTCATACAACAGGGGAGAATGGCTACACCTTG.

This sequence joins TRBV7-9 and TRBJ2-1; D is undetermined. CDR3 length equals 13 residues. V was trimmed by 5 bases and J by 4 bases, leaving 9 bases between them. Per germline, CDR1 SEHNR and CDR2 FQNEAQ (reference sequence). The CDR3, as DNA: TGTGCCAGCAGCCTGGACCGGTACAATGAGCAGTTCTTC. Amino acid sequence: CASSLDRYNEQFF. The whole variable domain, remainder taken from reference TRBV7-9 and TRBJ2-1, is DTGVSQNPRHKITKRGQNVTFRCDPISEHNRLYWYRQTLGQGPEFLTYFQNEAQLEKSRLLSDRFSAERPKGSFSTLEIQRTEQGDSAMYLCASSLDRYNEQFFGPGTRLTVL.

On this clonotype itself: Given a much more abundant clone one base away, this may be a read error. This chain connects TRBV14 to TRBJ2-1; D not resolved. V lost 0 bases, J lost 7 bases, and 7 bases lay in between. CDR3 length equals 13 residues. Germline V gives CDR1 SGHDN, CDR2 FVKESK. The CDR3 DNA reads as TGTGCCAGCAGCCAAGATCGCGCTAATGAGCAGTTCTTC. It codes for CASSQDRANEQFF. The whole variable domain, remainder taken from reference TRBV14 and TRBJ2-1, is EAGVTQFPSHSVIEKGQTVTLRCDPISGHDNLYWYRRVMGKEIKFLLHFVKESKQDESGMPNNRFLAERTGGTYSTLKVQPAELEDSGVYFCASSQDRANEQFFGPGTRLTVL.

CDR3 in DNA: TGTGCCAGCCGCAGAGGACAGCAGTATTTT. Its protein is CASRRGQQYF. The gene calls are TRBV2 and TRBJ2-3, with a possible D match to TRBD1 (5 bases). Germline loops: CDR1 SNHLY, CDR2 FYNNEI. The V gene lost 8 bases and the J gene lost 11 bases, with 11 bases spanning the gap. The CDR3 covers 10 residues. Full variable domain (rest looked up from reference TRBV2 and TRBJ2-3): EPEVTQTPSHQVTQMGQEVILRCVPISNHLYFYWYRQILGQKVEFLVSFYNNEISEKSEIFDDQFSVERPDGSNFTLKIRSTKLEDSAMYFCASRRGQQYFGPGTRLTVL.

As regards this clonotype: The germline gene is not matched at one end of the junction; a read error may be the cause. The chain recombines TRBV11-1 with TRBJ2-3; D unresolved. Germline V gene data show CDR1 as SGHAT and CDR2 as FQDESV (reference sequence). The CDR3 length is 11 residues. The CDR3 sequence: CASSCTDTQYF. The CDR3 DNA sequence: TGTGCCAGTAGCTGTACAGATACGCAGTATTTT.

Comments on this clonotype: The junction shows a germline mismatch at one end, possibly a read error. The rearrangement links TRBV5-6 to TRBJ2-2; a weak D match, TRBD2 (5 bases). The CDR3 is 16 residues long. Germline CDR1 reads SGHDT; CDR2 reads YYEEEE. CDR3 amino acids: CTSSGDSWWNTGELFF. Written as DNA, the CDR3 is TGTACCAGCAGCGGTGATAGCTGGTGGAACACCGGGGAGCTGTTTTTT. Full variable domain (remainder filled in from reference TRBV5-6 and TRBJ2-2): DAGVTQSPTHLIKTRGQQVTLRCSPKSGHDTVSWYQQALGQGPQFIFQYYEEEERQRGNFPDRFSGHQFPNYSSELNVNALLLGDSALYLCTSSGDSWWNTGELFFGEGSRLTVL.

The DNA of the CDR3 is TGTGCCAGCAGCATGGATGACAGGGGCGATACGCAGTATTTT. Amino acid sequence: CASSMDDRGDTQYF. The chain has TRBV5-6 and TRBJ2-3; 8 nucleotides line up with TRBD1. CDR3 length: 14 residues. Germline V gene lookup returns CDR1 SGHDT and CDR2 YYEEEE. After removal of 4 bases from V and 6 bases from J, the junction contained 7 bases not matched to a gene.

The sample holds a few counts of this clonotype. The chain has TRBV6-2 or TRBV6-3 and TRBJ1-5; possibly TRBD1 for D (5 bases). The germline CDR1 and CDR2 sequences are MNHEY and SVGEGT. V gave up 0 bases and J gave up 1 base, with 10 bases separating them. This CDR3 is 16 amino acids long. The DNA of the CDR3 is TGTGCCAGCAGTTACTCAGGGGCGAGGAGCAATCAGCCCCAGCATTTT. It specifies CASSYSGARSNQPQHF.

This clonotype was seen more than once but under ten times. The genes are TRBV13 and TRBJ2-3; TRBD2 agrees at 10 bases. With V trimmed by 6 bases and J by 2 bases, 8 bases remained unmatched. Germline loops: CDR1 PRHDT, CDR2 FYEKMQ (reference sequence). CDR3 length equals 16 residues. The CDR3 loop is CASSLYGTSDTDTQYF. CDR3 DNA sequence: TGTGCCAGCAGTTTATATGGGACTAGCGACACAGATACGCAGTATTTT.

The chain joins TRBV6-6 to TRBJ2-7; 8 bases agree with TRBD2. The ends lost 2 bases at V and 3 bases at J; junction bases unmatched: 6. Germline V gives CDR1 MNHNY, CDR2 SVGAGI (reference sequence). The CDR3 sequence is 15 residues long. The CDR3 nucleotides read TGTGCCAGCAGTTACGGAGCGGGAGTAAGCTACGAGCAGTACTTC. The encoded protein is CASSYGAGVSYEQYF.

Details on this clonotype: This may be a read error: a much more frequent sequence differs by one nucleotide. The chain joins TRBV6-5 to TRBJ2-1; 7 bases align to TRBD2. Germline-derived CDR1 and CDR2 are MNHEY and SVGAGI. The CDR3 has 15 residues. After removal of 7 bases from V and 8 bases from J, the junction contained 14 bases not matched to a gene. CDR3 nucleotide sequence: TGTGCCAGCAACCCAAGAGCGGGAATATGGGATGAGCAGTTCTTC. Translation gives CASNPRAGIWDEQFF.

This clonotype was seen a few times. The CDR3 sequence is CASSFGSTDEQYF. The CDR3 bases are TGTGCCAGCAGCTTCGGTTCTACCGACGAGCAGTACTTC. This chain links TRBV7-9 with TRBJ2-7; no firm D call. The V and J ends lost 3 bases and 5 bases respectively, with 11 bases between them. The germline CDR1 and CDR2 sequences are SEHNR and FQNEAQ (reference sequence). The CDR3 is 13 amino acids.

This clonotype showed up many times. The chain is built from TRBV29-1 and TRBJ2-3; D is uncertain. This CDR3 is 13 amino acids long. Germline V gene lookup returns CDR1 SQVTM and CDR2 ANQGSEA. Trimming shortened V by 7 bases and J by 2 bases, and 13 bases separated the two germline ends. The CDR3 reads CSASPGSTDTQYF. The CDR3 bases are TGCAGCGCGAGCCCTGGGTCCACAGATACGCAGTATTTT.

The CDR3 sequence is CASEPSSGGLQETQYF. The CDR3 nucleotides read TGTGCCAGCGAGCCTTCGTCTGGGGGGTTACAAGAGACCCAGTACTTC. The J gene is TRBJ2-5, the V gene TRBV6-2 or TRBV6-3; D perhaps matches TRBD2 (6 bases). This CDR3 region has 16 residues. CDR1 and CDR2 (germline): MNHEY, SVGEGT. Trimming took off 8 bases at V and 2 bases at J, with 21 bases between the two ends.

V and J are TRBV7-9 and TRBJ2-3; no reliable D call. Germline CDR1 SEHNR, CDR2 FQNEAQ (reference sequence). V lost 3 bases and J 1 base, leaving 8 bases between the germline ends. There are 14 residues in the CDR3. This CDR3 is CASSFVGRTDTQYF. CDR3 DNA sequence: TGTGCCAGCAGCTTCGTAGGGCGCACAGATACGCAGTATTTT.

This clonotype was found many times. The chain combines TRBV10-3 with TRBJ2-2, with D possibly matching TRBD1 (7 bases). This CDR3 spans 16 amino acids. Germline V gene lookup returns CDR1 ENHRY and CDR2 SYGVKD. Trimming left V 4 bases short and J 2 bases short, with 14 bases between. CDR3 protein: CAISVGGTANTGELFF. The CDR3 coding sequence is TGTGCCATCAGTGTCGGCGGGACAGCTAACACCGGGGAGCTGTTTTTT.